These 28 T cell receptor beta chains were sequenced from one sample in a study of OX40 agonist ivuxolimab in advanced cancers. The method was immunoSEQ multiplex PCR; TCRdb's version includes in-frame clones alone and lacks a portion of them. The table lists more than 100,000 clones, 85% to 90% of them singletons. The sample consisted of CD4+ or CD8+ T cells sorted from blood, taken in a trial of the OX40 agonist ivuxolimab. The receptors stem from an adult with an advanced solid tumor such as melanoma, head and neck, liver or kidney cancer.

V gene TRBV10-3 combines with J gene TRBJ2-5; TRBD2 agrees at 14 bases. CDR3 length: 15 amino acids. Per germline, CDR1 ENHRY and CDR2 SYGVKD. With 10 bases clipped from V and 3 bases from J, the junction kept 7 bases outside the gene matches. The CDR3 DNA sequence: TGTGCCACGACGACTAGCGGGGGGGCTAAAGAGACCCAGTACTTC. This gives the protein CATTTSGGAKETQYF.

CDR3 DNA sequence: TGTGCCAGCTCACCTCCCTCTAGCGGGGTCTACGAGCAGTACTTC. Amino acid sequence: CASSPPSSGVYEQYF. V is TRBV18 and J is TRBJ2-7; 9 nucleotides match TRBD2. The CDR3 covers 15 residues. Germline values: CDR1 KGHSH, CDR2 LQKENI. V was pared by 3 bases and J by 3 bases, with 6 bases of the junction left unmatched.

The rearrangement uses TRBV28 and TRBJ2-7; D is perhaps TRBD1 (7 bases). The germline V and J ends were trimmed by 3 bases and 4 bases, with 22 bases remaining between them. Germline V gene lookup returns CDR1 MDHEN and CDR2 SYDVKM. The CDR3 loop spans 17 amino acids. CDR3 in amino acids: CASSFASGGPGLYEQYF. The CDR3 coding sequence is TGTGCCAGCAGTTTTGCCTCAGGGGGGCCGGGTCTATACGAGCAGTACTTC.

The V and J genes are TRBV11-3 and TRBJ1-1; D gene ambiguous. Trimming took 2 bases from V and 8 from J, leaving 9 bases between them. CDR1 and CDR2 (germline): SGHNT, YENEEA. This CDR3 is built from 12 residues. The CDR3 DNA is TGTGCCAGCAGCTTAAACGGAGCAGAAGCTTTCTTT. Residues: CASSLNGAEAFF.

The gene calls are TRBV5-4 and TRBJ2-2, with TRBD2 matching over 8 bases. The CDR3 runs 16 residues. The germline gives CDR1 SGHNT, CDR2 YYREEE (reference sequence). Trimming took 6 bases from V and 0 from J; bases not matched to a gene: 7. The CDR3 DNA follows: TGTGCCAGCAAATCCACGGGGGGGGCGAACACCGGGGAGCTGTTTTTT. It yields the protein CASKSTGGANTGELFF.

CDR3 in amino acids: CAWSLPLAGNGNTIYF. The CDR3 DNA follows: TGTGCCTGGAGCCTACCGTTAGCGGGGAACGGAAACACCATATATTTT. The rearrangement joins TRBV30 to TRBJ1-3; D gene uncertain. The CDR3 spans 16 residues. V lost 3 bases, J lost 4 bases, and 19 bases lay in between. The germline gives CDR1 GTSNPN, CDR2 SVGIG (reference sequence).

DNA for the CDR3: TGTGCCAGTAGCGTACGATGGGGCTCCACTGAAGCTTTCTTT. This sequence encodes CASSVRWGSTEAFF. The chain combines TRBV19 with TRBJ1-1; a possible D gene is TRBD1 (5 bases). Germline CDR1 and CDR2: LNHDA and SQIVND (reference sequence). V was cut by 6 bases and J by 4 bases, with 15 bases left in between. There are 14 residues in the CDR3.

J is TRBJ1-4 and V is TRBV18; 7 bases agree with TRBD1. V lost 0 bases, J lost 7 bases, and 5 bases stayed unmatched. This CDR3 spans 15 amino acids. In germline, CDR1 is KGHSH, CDR2 LQKENI. The CDR3 DNA reads TGTGCCAGCTCACCACCGAACAGGGGCTTTGAAAAACTGTTTTTT. Its protein is CASSPPNRGFEKLFF.

This rearrangement joins TRBV6-1 to TRBJ2-7; D gene unclear. The V gene lost 1 base and the J gene lost 4 bases, with 5 bases spanning the gap. CDR1 is MNHNS and CDR2 is SASEGT in the germline V gene. This CDR3 is 12 amino acids long. The CDR3 DNA reads as TGTGCCAGCAGTGAAGGCGTGTACGAGCAGTACTTC. Protein: CASSEGVYEQYF.

The chain joins TRBV7-2 to TRBJ1-1, with D maybe TRBD1 (6 bases). The CDR3 is 15 residues long. With 2 bases removed from V and 5 bases from J, the gap between germline ends came to 15 bases. CDR1 is SGHTA and CDR2 is FQGNSA in the germline V gene. CDR3 DNA sequence: TGTGCCAGCAGCTTAAGGGGGGAGGGTAGTACTGAAGCTTTCTTT. Translating it yields CASSLRGEGSTEAFF.

This chain uses TRBV30 with TRBJ1-5; perhaps TRBD1 as D (5 bases). Trimming removed 5 bases from V and 3 bases from J, with 11 bases in between. Per the germline V gene, CDR1 is GTSNPN and CDR2 is SVGIG (reference sequence). The CDR3 spans 13 residues. For the CDR3, the DNA is TGTGCCTGGGCGAGGGGAGACAATCAGCCCCAGCATTTT. Translated: CAWARGDNQPQHF.

This sequence joins TRBV4-3 and TRBJ2-7; a possible D gene is TRBD2 (6 bases). Trimming left V 4 bases short and J 2 bases short, with 21 bases between. Germline loops: CDR1 LGHNA, CDR2 YSLEER. CDR3 length: 17 amino acids. The CDR3 reads CASSREMTRRGTYEQYF. CDR3 in DNA: TGCGCCAGCAGCCGCGAAATGACGCGGAGGGGAACCTACGAGCAGTACTTC.

The rearrangement links TRBV6-4 to TRBJ2-3, with TRBD2 identical over 8 bases. V shed 2 bases and J 5 bases; nucleotides not matched to a gene: 3. Germline V gene sequence: CDR1 MRHNA, CDR2 SNTAGT. The CDR3 is 14 amino acids. The CDR3 DNA is TGTGCCAGCAGTGACGGGACTAGTAAAGATACGCAGTATTTT. Protein: CASSDGTSKDTQYF.

The chain uses TRBV4-3 and TRBJ2-7; maybe TRBD1 (6 bases). The CDR3 sequence is 19 residues long. CDR1 LGHNA and CDR2 YSLEER come from the germline V gene. The V gene lost 0 bases and the J gene lost 2 bases, with 23 bases spanning the gap. CDR3 protein: CASSQDILQGEGSPYEQYF. The CDR3 nucleotides read TGCGCCAGCAGCCAAGATATTCTACAGGGCGAAGGGAGCCCCTACGAGCAGTACTTC.

V gene TRBV27 combines with J gene TRBJ2-2; perhaps TRBD1 as D (5 bases). Germline V gene data show CDR1 as MNHEY and CDR2 as SMNVEV (reference sequence). V lost 3 bases and J lost 5, with 10 bases in between. The CDR3 length is 14 residues. CDR3 residues: CASSFYRKTGELFF. The CDR3 DNA follows: TGTGCCAGCAGTTTTTACAGGAAGACCGGGGAGCTGTTTTTT.

This chain links TRBV7-2 with TRBJ2-7; TRBD1 agrees at 10 bases. With V trimmed by 6 bases and J by 6 bases, 11 bases remained unmatched. The length of the CDR3 is 15 residues. Germline V lookup: CDR1 SGHTA, CDR2 FQGNSA. The CDR3 spells CASRPPGQGYAEQYF. DNA of the CDR3: TGTGCCAGCAGGCCCCCGGGACAGGGGTATGCCGAGCAGTACTTC.

This clone was seen a handful of times. The gene calls are TRBV28 and TRBJ2-7; D may be TRBD2 (5 bases). The length of the CDR3 is 15 residues. The V end was cut by 7 bases, the J end by 0 bases, with 16 bases between. From germline, CDR1 is MDHEN and CDR2 SYDVKM. DNA of the CDR3: TGTGCCAGCAACTCGAGAGGGTTGAGCTCCTACGAGCAGTACTTC. This encodes CASNSRGLSSYEQYF.

The V and J genes are TRBV19 and TRBJ1-1; TRBD1 matches at 7 bases. J lost 7 bases, V lost 10 bases, and 27 bases had no gene match. The CDR3 covers 18 residues. CDR1 LNHDA and CDR2 SQIVND come from the germline V gene (reference sequence). Here the CDR3 reads CATLPFMMRTGRGDEAFF. The CDR3 DNA reads TGTGCCACCTTACCGTTTATGATGAGGACAGGTAGAGGGGATGAAGCTTTCTTT.

The gene calls are TRBV19 and TRBJ1-1, with D unclear. The germline V and J ends were trimmed by 7 bases and 1 base, with 10 bases remaining between them. Germline lookup yields CDR1 LNHDA and CDR2 SQIVND (reference sequence). The CDR3 has 13 amino acids. Here the CDR3 DNA reads TGTGCCAGTACCACTCGGGGGAACACTGAAGCTTTCTTT. This encodes CASTTRGNTEAFF.

The gene calls are TRBV11-3 and TRBJ2-2; 8 bases map to TRBD2. The trim removed 5 bases at V and 8 bases at J, leaving 16 bases unmatched. Germline V CDR1 and CDR2: SGHNT, YENEEA. The CDR3 consists of 17 residues. CDR3: CASSPTPRAGGEGELFF. DNA for the CDR3: TGTGCCAGCAGCCCGACCCCACGGGCGGGGGGTGAAGGGGAGCTGTTTTTT.

The rearrangement links TRBV18 to TRBJ2-1; 9 bases match TRBD2. The CDR3 runs to 16 residues. The germline CDR1 and CDR2 sequences are KGHSH and LQKENI. The junction had 6 bases not matched to a gene; V was cut back by 4 bases and J by 2 bases. The CDR3: CASSLSSGAAYNEQFF. The CDR3 DNA reads as TGTGCCAGCTCACTTTCTAGCGGGGCAGCCTACAATGAGCAGTTCTTC.

This sequence joins TRBV27 and TRBJ2-2; tentatively, D is TRBD1 (6 bases). From germline, CDR1 is MNHEY and CDR2 SMNVEV (reference sequence). This CDR3 region has 12 residues. V was clipped by 10 bases and J by 9 bases, with 15 bases between them. The CDR3 nucleotides read TGTGCCAAACAGGGCCCTCATCGGGAGCTGTTTTTT. It specifies CAKQGPHRELFF.

J is TRBJ1-1 and V is TRBV9; no reliable D call. The CDR3 covers 15 residues. The V end lost 2 bases, the J end lost 1 base, and 12 bases lay between the germline ends. Looked up from germline, CDR1 is SGDLS and CDR2 is YYNGEE. CDR3 amino acids: CASSVLEAGNTEAFF. The CDR3 DNA reads as TGTGCCAGCAGCGTTTTAGAGGCGGGGAACACTGAAGCTTTCTTT. The entire variable domain, with the rest obtained from reference TRBV9 and TRBJ1-1, is as follows: DSGVTQTPKHLITATGQRVTLRCSPRSGDLSVYWYQQSLDQGLQFLIQYYNGEERAKGNILERFSAQQFPDLHSELNLSSLELGDSALYFCASSVLEAGNTEAFFGQGTRLTVV.

Here the CDR3 reads CASSLVSLYGYTF. CDR3 sequence (DNA): TGTGCCAGCAGCTTAGTTTCCCTCTATGGCTACACCTTC. This chain connects TRBV7-2 to TRBJ1-2, with no clear D. This CDR3 has 13 amino acids. V lost 1 base, J lost 4 bases, and 7 bases lay in between. Germline V gives CDR1 SGHTA, CDR2 FQGNSA. Supplemented by reference TRBV7-2 and TRBJ1-2, the full variable domain reads GAGVSQSPSNKVTEKGKDVELRCDPISGHTALYWYRQSLGQGLEFLIYFQGNSAPDKSGLPSDRFSAERTGGSVSTLTIQRTQQEDSAVYLCASSLVSLYGYTFGSGTRLTVV.

The rearrangement links TRBV28 to TRBJ2-4; no definite D call. V was cut by 10 bases and J by 5 bases, with 21 bases left in between. From germline, CDR1 is MDHEN and CDR2 SYDVKM. The CDR3 extends over 15 amino acids. CDR3 amino acids: CATARSVAFQNIQYF. As DNA, the CDR3 is TGTGCCACCGCCAGGAGTGTAGCCTTCCAAAACATTCAGTACTTC.

In its sample, this clone was seen a few times. The CDR3 spells CASSEGIGSNSPLHF. Here the CDR3 DNA reads TGTGCCAGCAGTGAGGGGATAGGCTCCAATTCACCCCTCCACTTT. The V call is TRBV25-1, the J call TRBJ1-6; D remains unclear. V dropped 3 bases and J dropped 7 bases, with 13 bases sitting between them. CDR1 is MGHDK and CDR2 is SYGVNS in the germline V gene. CDR3 length: 15 amino acids.

The gene calls are TRBV9 and TRBJ2-7; no clear D. Germline V gene data show CDR1 as SGDLS and CDR2 as YYNGEE. There are 14 residues in the CDR3. V dropped 4 bases and J dropped 6 bases, with 17 bases sitting between them. The CDR3 nucleotides read TGTGCCAGCAGCCCCCAAGCATCAGTCGGCGAGCAGTACTTC. Translating gives CASSPQASVGEQYF. The whole variable domain, remainder taken from reference TRBV9 and TRBJ2-7, is DSGVTQTPKHLITATGQRVTLRCSPRSGDLSVYWYQQSLDQGLQFLIQYYNGEERAKGNILERFSAQQFPDLHSELNLSSLELGDSALYFCASSPQASVGEQYFGPGTRLTVT.

The rearrangement joins TRBV7-6 to TRBJ1-6, with TRBD1 matching over 8 bases. The ends lost 4 bases at V and 10 bases at J; junction bases unmatched: 3. Germline CDR1 SGHVS, CDR2 FNYEAQ. The CDR3 has 13 amino acids. The CDR3 reads CASSSGGASPLHF. CDR3 coding DNA: TGTGCCAGCAGCTCAGGGGGCGCCTCACCCCTCCACTTT.